The clone carrying this TCR beta chain was detected ten times or more. The antigen remains unidentified. This record belongs to a study of T cells in Graves' hyperthyroidism and ophthalmopathy. Study-wide findings and caveats: Blood also held most thyroid clonotypes expanded beyond 0.001. Ophthalmopathy prediction by the model preceded onset by a median about 6 months.

The CDR3 is made up of 12 amino acids. Germline CDR1 is MDHEN and CDR2 is SYDVKM. V was cut by 5 bases and J by 0 bases, with 2 bases left in between. Aged 18 to 65, the patients had hyperthyroidism that was newly diagnosed and had lasted under 2 months. RNA transcripts yielded amplified TCR beta CDR3 regions. RT-PCR in the first round (using the HTBI primer set) targeted the TCR CDR3. TCRdb used MiXCR to reprocess the multiplex PCR reads, holding one entry per CDR3 protein. Of about 580,000 distinct CDR3 sequences in the sample, around 13% are singletons; the top ten hold 5.5% to 7.5%. The source material was blood. The rearrangement uses TRBV28 and TRBJ2-1; D remains unclear. This clonotype was obtained from a woman in her 30s with Graves' hyperthyroidism that later progressed to Graves' ophthalmopathy. CDR3 DNA: TGTGCCAGCAGTCTCTCCTACAATGAGCAGTTCTTC. Translating gives CASSLSYNEQFF.